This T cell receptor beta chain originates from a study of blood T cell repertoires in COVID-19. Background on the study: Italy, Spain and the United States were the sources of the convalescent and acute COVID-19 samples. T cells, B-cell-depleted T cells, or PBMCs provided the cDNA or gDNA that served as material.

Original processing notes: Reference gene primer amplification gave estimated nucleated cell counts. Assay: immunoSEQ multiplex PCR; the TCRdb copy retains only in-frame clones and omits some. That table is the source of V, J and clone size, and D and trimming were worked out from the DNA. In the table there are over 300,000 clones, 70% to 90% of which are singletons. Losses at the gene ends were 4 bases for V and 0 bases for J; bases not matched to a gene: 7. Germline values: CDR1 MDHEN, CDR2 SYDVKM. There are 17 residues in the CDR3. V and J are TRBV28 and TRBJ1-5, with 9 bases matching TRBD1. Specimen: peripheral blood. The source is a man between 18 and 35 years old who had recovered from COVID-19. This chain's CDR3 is CASSYGTGMGSNQPQHF. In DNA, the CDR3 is TGTGCCAGCAGTTACGGGACAGGGATGGGTAGCAATCAGCCCCAGCATTTT. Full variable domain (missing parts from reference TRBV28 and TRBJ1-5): DVKVTQSSRYLVKRTGEKVFLECVQDMDHENMFWYRQDPGLGLRLIYFSYDVKMKEKGDIPEGYSVSREKKERFSLILESASTNQTSMYLCASSYGTGMGSNQPQHFGDGTRLSIL.